Listed here are 15 T cell receptor beta chains from one sample, sequenced in a study of cytomegalovirus exposure and HLA in healthy donors. The PCR ran on 60 Vbeta and 13 Jbeta primers. Clones were read by immunoSEQ multiplex PCR, and TCRdb kept only the in-frame ones, dropping some. Among 70,000 to 95,000 clones listed, approximately 80% were seen once. The source material was PBMCs. These receptors all come from a man aged 30 to 39 in good health and CMV-seropositive.

V is TRBV11-2 and J is TRBJ1-1; possible D gene TRBD1, 6 bases. The length of the CDR3 is 15 residues. Germline CDR1 and CDR2: SGHAT and FQNNGV. V shed 0 bases and J shed 4 bases, with 12 bases lying between them. The CDR3 coding sequence is TGTGCCAGCAGCTTAGAGGGGGCGTTGAGCACTGAAGCTTTCTTT. Encoded protein: CASSLEGALSTEAFF.

The chain links TRBV4-1 to TRBJ2-3; TRBD2 matches at 11 bases. Germline V CDR1 and CDR2: MGHRA, YSYEKL. Trimming at V came to 4 bases and at J to 5 bases, leaving 8 bases not matched to a gene. The CDR3 extends over 16 amino acids. Written as DNA, the CDR3 is TGCGCCAGCAGCCCCAGGCTAGCGGGGGGTATAGATACGCAGTATTTT. Protein product: CASSPRLAGGIDTQYF.

This clone has more than one count but fewer than ten. The V call is TRBV29-1, the J call TRBJ2-3, with TRBD1 matching over 11 bases. Germline CDR1 reads SQVTM; CDR2 reads ANQGSEA. V shed 5 bases and J 3 bases; nucleotides not matched to a gene: 4. The length of the CDR3 is 14 residues. CDR3 amino acids: CSVLGQGVTDTQYF. The DNA for the CDR3 is TGCAGCGTTTTGGGACAGGGGGTAACAGATACGCAGTATTTT.

The genes are TRBV6-5 and TRBJ1-1, with D unresolved. Trimming cost V 3 bases and J 1 base, with 12 bases left between them. Germline CDR1 is MNHEY and CDR2 is SVGAGI. The CDR3 spans 15 residues. CDR3: CASSYVSAKNTEAFF. The CDR3 nucleotides read TGTGCCAGCAGTTATGTGTCAGCGAAGAACACTGAAGCTTTCTTT.

CDR3 sequence: CASSPGMNTEAFF. The CDR3 DNA is TGTGCCAGCAGCCCAGGGATGAACACTGAAGCTTTCTTT. The chain uses TRBV9 and TRBJ1-1; weak D call: TRBD1 (5 bases). CDR1 and CDR2 from the germline V gene are SGDLS and YYNGEE. The CDR3 runs 13 residues. V gave up 4 bases and J gave up 0 bases, with 7 bases separating them.

The chain links TRBV6-4 to TRBJ2-3; D possibly corresponds to TRBD2 (6 bases). Germline V gene data show CDR1 as MRHNA and CDR2 as SNTAGT. V lost 2 bases, J lost 1 base, and 10 bases lay in between. This CDR3 has 15 amino acids. The CDR3 region is CASSDEGGGTDTQYF. In DNA, the CDR3 is TGTGCCAGCAGTGACGAAGGCGGGGGCACAGATACGCAGTATTTT.

J is TRBJ1-6 and V is TRBV5-5; a weak D match, TRBD1 (6 bases). Germline V gene sequence: CDR1 SGHKS, CDR2 YYEKEE (reference sequence). This CDR3 is built from 17 residues. The germline V and J ends were trimmed by 1 base and 1 base, with 12 bases remaining between them. The CDR3 DNA reads as TGTGCCAGCAGCTTGAGGGGGGGAGGGTCCTATAATTCACCCCTCCACTTT. Its protein product is CASSLRGGGSYNSPLHF.

The J gene is TRBJ2-1, the V gene TRBV6-4, with a weak D call TRBD2 (6 bases). Looked up from germline, CDR1 is MRHNA and CDR2 is SNTAGT. This CDR3 spans 15 amino acids. Trimming cost V 10 bases and J 0 bases, with 16 bases left between them. This chain's CDR3 is CATSPDGSSYNEQFF. CDR3 in DNA: TGTGCCACCTCCCCCGACGGGAGCTCCTACAATGAGCAGTTCTTC.

This chain uses TRBV7-9 with TRBJ2-3; 7 nucleotides agree with TRBD1. Germline CDR1 SEHNR, CDR2 FQNEAQ (reference sequence). V gave up 5 bases and J gave up 4 bases; unmatched junction bases: 9. CDR3 length: 15 amino acids. The CDR3 sequence is CASSRGGRTADTQYF. CDR3 in DNA: TGTGCCAGCAGCCGAGGGGGCCGGACAGCAGATACGCAGTATTTT.

The chain links TRBV6-5 to TRBJ2-1; possibly TRBD2 for D (6 bases). Trimming took off 4 bases at V and 1 base at J, with 14 bases between the two ends. CDR3 length: 16 amino acids. The germline gives CDR1 MNHEY, CDR2 SVGAGI. The CDR3 nucleotides are TGTGCCAGCAGTTTGGCTAGCGAGCGATCCTACAATGAGCAGTTCTTC. Protein: CASSLASERSYNEQFF.

The sample holds a few counts of this clone. This rearrangement joins TRBV7-2 to TRBJ2-5; TRBD2 agrees at 9 bases. Germline V lookup: CDR1 SGHTA, CDR2 FQGNSA. This CDR3 has 17 residues. V shed 1 base, J shed 4 bases, and the junction held 10 bases outside the gene matches. The CDR3 spells CASSLGVSGGGGETQYF. CDR3 in DNA: TGTGCCAGCAGCTTAGGGGTTAGCGGGGGTGGAGGAGAGACCCAGTACTTC. The variable domain in full, completed from reference TRBV7-2 and TRBJ2-5, reads GAGVSQSPSNKVTEKGKDVELRCDPISGHTALYWYRQSLGQGLEFLIYFQGNSAPDKSGLPSDRFSAERTGGSVSTLTIQRTQQEDSAVYLCASSLGVSGGGGETQYFGPGTRLLVL.

The chain links TRBV28 to TRBJ2-3; 7 positions match TRBD2. CDR3 length: 16 amino acids. V lost 5 bases to trimming and J lost 6 bases; unmatched junction nucleotides: 14. Germline V gene lookup returns CDR1 MDHEN and CDR2 SYDVKM. CDR3: CASSPSSGAEGDTQYF. The CDR3 bases are TGTGCCAGCAGTCCCTCAAGCGGGGCTGAAGGGGATACGCAGTATTTT.

V usage is TRBV5-6 and J usage is TRBJ2-1; D is perhaps TRBD2 (5 bases). Per the germline V gene, CDR1 is SGHDT and CDR2 is YYEEEE. V was pared by 2 bases and J by 0 bases, with 9 bases between. This CDR3 has 15 residues. CDR3 region: CASSFRGSSYNEQFF. The CDR3 DNA reads TGTGCCAGCAGCTTCCGAGGGAGCTCCTACAATGAGCAGTTCTTC.

Remarks on this clone: Other nucleotide sequences in the sample specify the same CDR3. This sequence joins TRBV15 and TRBJ1-1, with D perhaps matching TRBD1 (5 bases). Trimming stripped 0 bases from V and 1 base from J, with 12 bases between. The CDR3 is 16 amino acids. From germline, CDR1 is LNHNV and CDR2 YYDKDF (reference sequence). The CDR3 reads CATSRETGGRNTEAFF. Here the CDR3 DNA reads TGTGCCACCAGCAGAGAAACGGGGGGGAGGAACACTGAAGCTTTCTTT.

A note on this clone: At one end, the junction sequence differs from germline, possibly due to a read error. CDR3 nucleotide sequence: TGTGCCAGCAGCGAAGACGGACACTTTAATTCACCCCTCCACTTT. Translating gives CASSEDGHFNSPLHF. This chain uses TRBV6-1 with TRBJ1-6, with a possible D match to TRBD1 (5 bases). Germline lookup yields CDR1 MNHNS and CDR2 SASEGT. CDR3 length equals 15 residues.